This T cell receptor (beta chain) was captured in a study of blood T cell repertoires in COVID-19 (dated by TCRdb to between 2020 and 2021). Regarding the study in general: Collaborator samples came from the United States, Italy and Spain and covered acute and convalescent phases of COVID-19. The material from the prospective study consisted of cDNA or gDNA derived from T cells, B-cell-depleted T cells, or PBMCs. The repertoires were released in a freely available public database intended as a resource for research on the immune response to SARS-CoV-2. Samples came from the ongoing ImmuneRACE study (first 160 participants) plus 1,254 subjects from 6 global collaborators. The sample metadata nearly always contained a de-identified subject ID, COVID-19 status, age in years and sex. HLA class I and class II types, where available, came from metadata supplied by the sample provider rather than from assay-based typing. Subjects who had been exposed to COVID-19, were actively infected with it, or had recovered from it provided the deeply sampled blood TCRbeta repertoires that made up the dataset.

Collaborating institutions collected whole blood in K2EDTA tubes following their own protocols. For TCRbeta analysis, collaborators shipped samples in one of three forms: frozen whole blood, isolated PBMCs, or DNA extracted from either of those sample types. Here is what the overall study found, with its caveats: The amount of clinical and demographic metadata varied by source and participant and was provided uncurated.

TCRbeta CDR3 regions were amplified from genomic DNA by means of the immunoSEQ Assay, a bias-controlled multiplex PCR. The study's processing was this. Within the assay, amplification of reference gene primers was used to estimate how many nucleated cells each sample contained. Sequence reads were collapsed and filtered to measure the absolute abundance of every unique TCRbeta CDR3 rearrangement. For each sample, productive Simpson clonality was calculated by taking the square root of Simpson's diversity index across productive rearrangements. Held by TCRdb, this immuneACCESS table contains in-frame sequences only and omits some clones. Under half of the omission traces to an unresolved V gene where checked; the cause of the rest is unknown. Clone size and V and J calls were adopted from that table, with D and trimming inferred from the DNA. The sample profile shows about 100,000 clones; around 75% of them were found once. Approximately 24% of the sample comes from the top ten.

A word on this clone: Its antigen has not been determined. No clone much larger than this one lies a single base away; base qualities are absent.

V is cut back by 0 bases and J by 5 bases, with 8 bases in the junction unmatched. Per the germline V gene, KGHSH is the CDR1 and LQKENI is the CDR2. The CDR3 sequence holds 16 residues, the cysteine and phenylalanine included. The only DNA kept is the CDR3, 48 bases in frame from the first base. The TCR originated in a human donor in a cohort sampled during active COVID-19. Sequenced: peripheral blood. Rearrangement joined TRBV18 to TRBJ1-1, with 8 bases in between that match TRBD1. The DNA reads TGTGCCAGCTCACCACCCGACAGGGGTCCTATGACTGAAGCTTTCTTT. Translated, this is CASSPPDRGPMTEAFF.